The rows below give T cell receptor beta chains drawn from one sample of a study of T cell responses to AZD1222 COVID-19 vaccine. The table came from immunoSEQ multiplex PCR; TCRdb's copy has only in-frame clones and leaves some out. The profile shows 140,000 or so clones, around 90% of them singletons. Source: peripheral blood, taken 28 days after the second AZD1222 dose. These receptors all come from an adult who received the AZD1222 COVID-19 vaccine. Both conserved end residues are part of each CDR3. Each record gives: J gene, D gene, CDR3 length, V gene, clone size, CDR3 DNA, CDR3 protein. D genes are given only for firm matches. Size tells how often a clone was seen (once, few, many) or the class of an expanded clone, and some rows leave it out.

j_gene: TRBJ1-2; d_gene: -; len: 16; v_gene: TRBV5-6; abundance: -; CDR3nt: TGTGCCAGCAGCTGGGGGGAGCCAACGGTGGTCTATGGCTACACCTTC; CDR3aa: CASSWGEPTVVYGYTF
j_gene: TRBJ2-2; d_gene: -; len: 17; v_gene: TRBV27; abundance: -; CDR3nt: TGTGCCAGCAGTCCACAACTAGCGAGGACAGTAAACGGGGAGCTGTTTTTT; CDR3aa: CASSPQLARTVNGELFF
j_gene: TRBJ1-1; d_gene: TRBD1; len: 15; v_gene: TRBV27; abundance: -; CDR3nt: TGTGCCAGCAGCCGAACGGGACAGTCGAACACTGAAGCTTTCTTT; CDR3aa: CASSRTGQSNTEAFF
j_gene: TRBJ1-6; d_gene: -; len: 14; v_gene: TRBV29-1; abundance: -; CDR3nt: TGCAGCGTTACCGGGCTCCTTAATAATTCACCCCTCCACTTT; CDR3aa: CSVTGLLNNSPLHF
j_gene: TRBJ1-2; d_gene: TRBD1; len: 14; v_gene: TRBV4-1; abundance: -; CDR3nt: TGCGCCAGCAGCCGATATCCGGACAGGCATGGCTACACCTTC; CDR3aa: CASSRYPDRHGYTF
j_gene: TRBJ2-7; d_gene: -; len: 14; v_gene: TRBV6-5; abundance: -; CDR3nt: TGTGCCAGCAGCTCCGGGACCCCTCCCTACGAGCAGTACTTC; CDR3aa: CASSSGTPPYEQYF
j_gene: TRBJ2-7; d_gene: -; len: 12; v_gene: TRBV10-3; abundance: -; CDR3nt: TGTGCCATCAGTGACGACGGCTACGAGCAGTACTTC; CDR3aa: CAISDDGYEQYF
j_gene: TRBJ2-1; d_gene: TRBD2; len: 16; v_gene: TRBV6-5; abundance: -; CDR3nt: TGTGCCAGCAGTTACCGCCGCGGGAGCTCCTACAATGAGCAGTTCTTC; CDR3aa: CASSYRRGSSYNEQFF
j_gene: TRBJ2-1; d_gene: -; len: 14; v_gene: TRBV6-4; abundance: -; CDR3nt: TGTGCCAGCAGCAGGCAATCCGTCAACAATGAGCAGTTCTTC; CDR3aa: CASSRQSVNNEQFF
j_gene: TRBJ2-3; d_gene: TRBD2; len: 13; v_gene: TRBV7-9; abundance: -; CDR3nt: TGTGCCAGCAGCTTGACTAGCGGGGGCCCGCAGTATTTT; CDR3aa: CASSLTSGGPQYF
j_gene: TRBJ1-5; d_gene: -; len: 14; v_gene: TRBV4-2; abundance: -; CDR3nt: TGTGCCAGCAGCCAAGTGAGATCGGGTCAGCCCCAGCATTTT; CDR3aa: CASSQVRSGQPQHF
j_gene: TRBJ2-2; d_gene: -; len: 14; v_gene: TRBV6-6; abundance: -; CDR3nt: TGTGCCGCTGGTCGGGCAGGAGACACCGGGGAGCTGTTTTTT; CDR3aa: CAAGRAGDTGELFF
j_gene: TRBJ1-1; d_gene: TRBD1; len: 13; v_gene: TRBV12-3/TRBV12-4; abundance: -; CDR3nt: TGTGCCAGCAATCCGGGCGCAGGGGGTGAAGCTTTCTTT; CDR3aa: CASNPGAGGEAFF
j_gene: TRBJ1-2; d_gene: TRBD1; len: 15; v_gene: TRBV5-1; abundance: -; CDR3nt: TGCGCCAGCAGCACCACAGGGGTGCCTAACTATGGCTACACCTTC; CDR3aa: CASSTTGVPNYGYTF
j_gene: TRBJ2-5; d_gene: -; len: 11; v_gene: TRBV5-1; abundance: few; CDR3nt: TGCGCCAGCAGCTTGCAAGAGACCCAGTACTTC; CDR3aa: CASSLQETQYF
j_gene: TRBJ1-6; d_gene: -; len: 13; v_gene: TRBV7-9; abundance: -; CDR3nt: TGTGCCAGCCGAGAGGGTGCGGGTTCACCCCTCCACTTT; CDR3aa: CASREGAGSPLHF
j_gene: TRBJ1-1; d_gene: -; len: 13; v_gene: TRBV10-3; abundance: -; CDR3nt: TGTGCCATCAGTGAGTCGGGGAACACTGAAGCTTTCTTT; CDR3aa: CAISESGNTEAFF
j_gene: TRBJ1-6; d_gene: -; len: 15; v_gene: TRBV18; abundance: once; CDR3nt: TGTGCCAGCTCACCTGTAACAGGGATCAATTCACCCCTCCACTTT; CDR3aa: CASSPVTGINSPLHF
j_gene: TRBJ2-5; d_gene: -; len: 15; v_gene: TRBV28; abundance: -; CDR3nt: TGTGCCAGCAGTTTACGGGCGGGACGCCAAGAGACCCAGTACTTC; CDR3aa: CASSLRAGRQETQYF
j_gene: TRBJ2-7; d_gene: TRBD1; len: 16; v_gene: TRBV10-1; abundance: once; CDR3nt: TGCGCCAGCAGTGAGGGACCCGGGACAGGCTCCTACGAGCAGTACTTC; CDR3aa: CASSEGPGTGSYEQYF
j_gene: TRBJ1-1; d_gene: -; len: 12; v_gene: TRBV18; abundance: once; CDR3nt: TGTGCCAGCTCAGGCAGTACCACTGAGGCTTTCTTT; CDR3aa: CASSGSTTEAFF
j_gene: TRBJ2-2; d_gene: TRBD1; len: 14; v_gene: TRBV2; abundance: -; CDR3nt: TGTGCCAGCGCGCGACAGGGGAAGACCGGGGAGCTGTTTTTT; CDR3aa: CASARQGKTGELFF
j_gene: TRBJ2-2; d_gene: -; len: 16; v_gene: TRBV11-2; abundance: -; CDR3nt: TGTGCCAGCAGCTTTTCTCAGGGCCCCCTGGCCGGGGAGCTGTTTTTT; CDR3aa: CASSFSQGPLAGELFF
j_gene: TRBJ1-6; d_gene: -; len: 15; v_gene: TRBV18; abundance: -; CDR3nt: TGTGCCAGCTCACCACTTTCAGGACTTAATTCACCCCTCCACTTT; CDR3aa: CASSPLSGLNSPLHF
j_gene: TRBJ1-3; d_gene: -; len: 13; v_gene: TRBV25-1; abundance: -; CDR3nt: TGTGCCAGCACTATGACAGTTGGAAACACCATATATTTT; CDR3aa: CASTMTVGNTIYF
j_gene: TRBJ2-1; d_gene: -; len: 13; v_gene: TRBV5-1; abundance: few; CDR3nt: TGCGCCAGCAGCTTCGGGGACCTCAATGAGCAGTTCTTC; CDR3aa: CASSFGDLNEQFF
j_gene: TRBJ1-1; d_gene: -; len: 13; v_gene: TRBV18; abundance: -; CDR3nt: TGTGCCAGCTCACCGGCCAGGGATCTGATAGCTTTCTTT; CDR3aa: CASSPARDLIAFF
j_gene: TRBJ1-4; d_gene: TRBD1; len: 14; v_gene: TRBV7-9; abundance: -; CDR3nt: TGTGCCAGCAGCGCCGACAGGGGTTCTGAAAAACTGTTTTTT; CDR3aa: CASSADRGSEKLFF
j_gene: TRBJ2-7; d_gene: TRBD2; len: 17; v_gene: TRBV27; abundance: -; CDR3nt: TGTGCCAGCAGTCAACTCCCTCGGGACTTCCAGCGGGGCGAGCAGTACTTC; CDR3aa: CASSQLPRDFQRGEQYF
j_gene: TRBJ2-1; d_gene: -; len: 13; v_gene: TRBV7-3; abundance: -; CDR3nt: TGTGCCAGCGGCCTAGGGGGATACAATGAGCAGTTCTTC; CDR3aa: CASGLGGYNEQFF
j_gene: TRBJ2-7; d_gene: -; len: 13; v_gene: TRBV7-3; abundance: -; CDR3nt: TGTGCCAGCAGCTCCAGGCCCTCGGAGAGAAAGTACTTC; CDR3aa: CASSSRPSERKYF
j_gene: TRBJ1-2; d_gene: -; len: 13; v_gene: TRBV21-1; abundance: -; CDR3nt: TGTGCCAGCCGCCCCTCGGCCCTCTATGGCTACACCTTC; CDR3aa: CASRPSALYGYTF
j_gene: TRBJ1-5; d_gene: -; len: 13; v_gene: TRBV19; abundance: -; CDR3nt: TGTGCCAGTAGTGCCAGAGTCAATCAGCCCCAGCATTTT; CDR3aa: CASSARVNQPQHF
j_gene: TRBJ1-2; d_gene: -; len: 12; v_gene: TRBV6-2/TRBV6-3; abundance: -; CDR3nt: TGTGCCAGCAGCCAAACCGTCTATGGCTACACCTTC; CDR3aa: CASSQTVYGYTF
j_gene: TRBJ2-5; d_gene: -; len: 15; v_gene: TRBV7-2; abundance: once; CDR3nt: TGTGCCAGCAGGAGGACCCCGGGACTCGAAGAGACCCAGTACTTC; CDR3aa: CASRRTPGLEETQYF
j_gene: TRBJ2-3; d_gene: TRBD1; len: 15; v_gene: TRBV19; abundance: -; CDR3nt: TGTGCCAGTAGTATGGGAGTACAGGGGGCGGATACGCAGTATTTT; CDR3aa: CASSMGVQGADTQYF
j_gene: TRBJ2-5; d_gene: -; len: 13; v_gene: TRBV7-2; abundance: -; CDR3nt: TGTGCCAGCAGCAGAGGACAGCAAGAGACCCAGTACTTC; CDR3aa: CASSRGQQETQYF
j_gene: TRBJ1-1; d_gene: -; len: 14; v_gene: TRBV7-2; abundance: -; CDR3nt: TGTGCCAGCAGCCCCGGGGGGGTGAGCACTGAAGCTTTCTTT; CDR3aa: CASSPGGVSTEAFF
j_gene: TRBJ2-7; d_gene: -; len: 13; v_gene: TRBV10-3; abundance: once; CDR3nt: TGTGCCATCAGTAGTCCAGGGACCTACGAGCAGTACTTC; CDR3aa: CAISSPGTYEQYF
j_gene: TRBJ1-3; d_gene: -; len: 15; v_gene: TRBV11-2; abundance: -; CDR3nt: TGTGCCAGCAGCCCCCAGGCGGCTACGGGAAACACCATATATTTT; CDR3aa: CASSPQAATGNTIYF
j_gene: TRBJ2-1; d_gene: TRBD1; len: 13; v_gene: TRBV18; abundance: once; CDR3nt: TGTGCCAGCTCGCGACAGGGAATCAATGAGCAGTTCTTC; CDR3aa: CASSRQGINEQFF
j_gene: TRBJ1-4; d_gene: -; len: 17; v_gene: TRBV19; abundance: -; CDR3nt: TGTGCCAGTAGTACCCCCCCCGCGACTTGGGCTAATGAAAAACTGTTTTTT; CDR3aa: CASSTPPATWANEKLFF
j_gene: TRBJ1-6; d_gene: -; len: 15; v_gene: TRBV6-5; abundance: -; CDR3nt: TGTGCCAGCAGTTATAGCTGGGCAGACAATTCACCCCTCCACTTT; CDR3aa: CASSYSWADNSPLHF